This T cell receptor beta chain appears in the sequencing data of a study of T cells in localized non-small cell lung cancer. Study results and caveats: Researchers found a median around 57 of the top 100 tumor clones in adjacent lung. Uninvolved adjacent lung had more T cell clonality than any other tissue, topping tumor.

On this clone: What it binds is unknown.

V shed 0 bases and J shed 5 bases, with 8 bases lying between them. CDR3 length equals 14 residues. Germline V gene sequence: CDR1 GTSNPN, CDR2 SVGIG (reference sequence). Profiling relied on immunoSEQ multiplex PCR, and the TCRdb table lists in-frame clones only, not all of them. The data contain just under 80,000 clones, 80% of them singletons. The TCR comes from an older female donor with stage I lung adenocarcinoma. This chain connects TRBV30 to TRBJ1-6; D remains unclear. The sequencing used peripheral blood, collected before any cancer treatment. The CDR3 loop is CAWSVSNHNSPLHF. The CDR3 DNA reads as TGTGCCTGGAGTGTAAGCAACCATAATTCACCCCTCCACTTT.